Following are 16 T cell receptor beta chains from one sample sequenced in a study. TCRdb re-analysed the reads in MiXCR, keeping a single row per CDR3 protein. In the table there are a few thousand distinct CDR3 sequences, less than 9.5% of which are singletons. The sequencing sample was made of CD4+ T cells from synovial fluid. The source of these receptors is a human donor with rheumatoid arthritis.

This clonotype was observed many times. V is TRBV9 and J is TRBJ2-2; 7 nucleotides line up with TRBD2. J lost 7 bases, V lost 0 bases, and 9 bases had no gene match. The CDR3 runs to 16 residues. Germline CDR1 and CDR2: SGDLS and YYNGEE. The CDR3 spells CASSVDPGGVNGELFF. The CDR3, as DNA: TGTGCCAGCAGCGTAGATCCGGGGGGAGTAAACGGGGAGCTGTTTTTT. Variable domain in full (rest from reference TRBV9 and TRBJ2-2): DSGVTQTPKHLITATGQRVTLRCSPRSGDLSVYWYQQSLDQGLQFLIQYYNGEERAKGNILERFSAQQFPDLHSELNLSSLELGDSALYFCASSVDPGGVNGELFFGEGSRLTVL.

This clonotype was found many times. This chain joins TRBV7-2 and TRBJ2-1; D assignment may be TRBD1 or TRBD2 (6 bases each). The germline V gene encodes CDR1 SGHTA and CDR2 FQGNSA. CDR3 size: 13 residues. Trimming stripped 3 bases from V and 14 bases from J, with 17 bases between. For the CDR3, the DNA is TGTGCCAGCAGCTTCACGAGGGAGGCAGGGGAGTTCTTC. Amino acids: CASSFTREAGEFF.

Relative to its sample, this clonotype is medium-sized. The chain has TRBV7-9 and TRBJ2-1; 9 bases match TRBD2. V was pared by 5 bases and J by 9 bases, with 11 bases of the junction left unmatched. This CDR3 has 15 amino acids. The germline V gene encodes CDR1 SEHNR and CDR2 FQNEAQ (reference sequence). The CDR3: CASSLQAGGWGEQFF. The CDR3 DNA sequence: TGTGCCAGCAGCCTTCAAGCGGGGGGTTGGGGTGAGCAGTTCTTC.

This clonotype qualifies as medium-sized. CDR3 in amino acids: CASSPGMSMNTEAFF. The CDR3, as DNA: TGTGCCAGCAGCCCCGGCATGTCCATGAACACTGAAGCTTTCTTT. The chain couples TRBV7-8 to TRBJ1-1, with unresolved D. This CDR3 region has 15 residues. Germline CDR1 is SGHVS and CDR2 is FQNEAQ. V was shortened by 5 bases and J by 0 bases, with 13 bases between the two germline ends.

This clonotype was seen ten or more times. This chain joins TRBV9 and TRBJ1-1; D is ambiguous. CDR1 is SGDLS, CDR2 YYNGEE, per germline. Deletions cut 1 base from V and 6 bases from J, with 10 bases between. The CDR3 has 13 amino acids. CDR3 amino acids: CASSVSRVSEAFF. The CDR3 nucleotides are TGTGCCAGCAGCGTAAGTAGGGTCTCTGAAGCTTTCTTT. Full variable domain (outside the CDR3, taken from reference TRBV9 and TRBJ1-1): DSGVTQTPKHLITATGQRVTLRCSPRSGDLSVYWYQQSLDQGLQFLIQYYNGEERAKGNILERFSAQQFPDLHSELNLSSLELGDSALYFCASSVSRVSEAFFGQGTRLTVV.

This clonotype is deemed medium-sized. The gene calls are TRBV7-2 and TRBJ2-1; TRBD2 matches at 15 bases. The CDR3 is 18 amino acids. Germline CDR1 SGHTA, CDR2 FQGNSA. V was clipped by 2 bases and J by 8 bases; unmatched bases: 10. CDR3 in amino acids: CASSLRSPGLAGGYEQFF. The CDR3 region has the DNA TGTGCCAGCAGCTTAAGATCCCCGGGACTAGCGGGAGGATATGAGCAGTTCTTC. The full variable domain, completed using reference TRBV7-2 and TRBJ2-1, is GAGVSQSPSNKVTEKGKDVELRCDPISGHTALYWYRQSLGQGLEFLIYFQGNSAPDKSGLPSDRFSAERTGGSVSTLTIQRTQQEDSAVYLCASSLRSPGLAGGYEQFFGPGTRLTVL.

This clonotype is medium-sized. V and J are TRBV20-1 and TRBJ2-3, with D tentatively TRBD2 (7 bases). CDR1 and CDR2 (germline): DFQATT, SNEGSKA (reference sequence). The CDR3 extends over 13 amino acids. CDR3 residues: CRGGGPSTDTQYF. The CDR3 bases are TGCAGGGGGGGGGGCCCAAGCACAGATACGCAGTATTTT.

This clonotype was seen many times. The chain has TRBV2 and TRBJ2-5; D unresolved. V was clipped by 7 bases and J by 4 bases, with 7 bases between them. Germline CDR1 reads SNHLY; CDR2 reads FYNNEI. This CDR3 is 11 amino acids long. CDR3 in amino acids: CASNQRETQYF. The CDR3 bases are TGTGCCAGCAACCAAAGAGAGACCCAGTACTTC.

This clonotype showed up just a few times. Possible read error: a much larger clone is one base away. V gene TRBV18 combines with J gene TRBJ2-1; tentative D call: TRBD2 (6 bases). This CDR3 is 17 amino acids long. Germline CDR1 KGHSH, CDR2 LQKENI. This chain's CDR3 is CANSPLGLTSLANEQFF. The CDR3 DNA follows: TGTGCCAACTCACCACTGGGTCTTACTAGCCTTGCCAATGAGCAGTTCTTC. Supplemented by reference TRBV18 and TRBJ2-1, the full variable domain reads NAGVMQNPRHLVRRRGQEARLRCSPMKGHSHVYWYRQLPEEGLKFMVYLQKENIIDESGMPKERFSAEFPKEGPSILRIQQVVRGDSAAYFCANSPLGLTSLANEQFFGPGTRLTVL.

This clonotype has ten or more counts. The chain employs TRBV20-1 and TRBJ2-5; the match to TRBD2 covers 12 bases. The CDR3 length is 16 residues. In germline, CDR1 is DFQATT, CDR2 SNEGSKA (reference sequence). V lost 3 bases, J lost 1 base, and 6 bases stayed unmatched. The chain's CDR3 is CSASETSGSSQETQYF. In nucleotides, the CDR3 is TGCAGTGCTAGTGAGACTAGCGGGAGTTCCCAAGAGACCCAGTACTTC.

This clonotype is large. The chain combines TRBV5-1 with TRBJ2-7, with TRBD1 identical over 7 bases. Germline trimming cut 6 bases from V and 3 bases from J; bases unmatched to any gene: 3. The length of the CDR3 is 12 residues. CDR1 SGHRS and CDR2 YFSETQ come from the germline V gene. CDR3 nucleotide sequence: TGCGCCAGCAAGCAGGGGGACTACGAGCAGTACTTC. Protein: CASKQGDYEQYF.

This clonotype qualifies as medium-sized. J is TRBJ2-7 and V is TRBV5-1; the D call may be TRBD1 or TRBD2 (5 bases each). Germline V CDR1 and CDR2: SGHRS, YFSETQ. The CDR3 is made up of 14 amino acids. The V and J ends lost 1 base and 0 bases respectively, with 8 bases between them. Here the CDR3 reads CASSLKGSSYEQYF. The CDR3 DNA reads as TGCGCCAGCAGCTTGAAGGGGAGCTCCTACGAGCAGTACTTC.

This clonotype is medium-sized within its sample. The J gene is TRBJ2-1, the V gene TRBV20-1; 8 bases are shared with TRBD2. The CDR3 covers 15 residues. V dropped 0 bases and J dropped 6; count of bases not matched to a gene: 7. Germline V gene sequence: CDR1 DFQATT, CDR2 SNEGSKA (reference sequence). Here the CDR3 DNA reads TGCAGTGCTAGAGATGGAGGGACTAGAGTCAATGAGCAGTTCTTC. Its protein is CSARDGGTRVNEQFF.

By share of the sample, this clonotype is medium-sized (0.01 to 0.1%). This chain connects TRBV20-1 to TRBJ2-2; TRBD2 matches 8 bases. With 0 bases clipped from V and 5 bases from J, the junction kept 8 bases outside the gene matches. CDR1 and CDR2 (germline): DFQATT, SNEGSKA (reference sequence). CDR3 length: 16 amino acids. In nucleotides, the CDR3 is TGCAGTGCTAGAGATGCTCGGGAGGGCCTGACCGGGGAGCTGTTTTTT. Its translation is CSARDAREGLTGELFF.

By frequency in the sample, this clonotype is medium-sized (0.01 to 0.1%). This chain links TRBV7-9 with TRBJ2-3, with TRBD2 matching 9 bases. This CDR3 is built from 16 residues. Germline values: CDR1 SEHNR, CDR2 FQNEAQ (reference sequence). After removal of 1 base from V and 3 bases from J, the junction contained 5 bases not matched to a gene. The CDR3 is CASSLGAAGGTDTQYF. CDR3 sequence (DNA): TGTGCCAGCAGCTTAGGCGCGGCGGGAGGGACAGATACGCAGTATTTT.

By share of the sample, this clonotype is medium-sized (0.01 to 0.1%). The chain combines TRBV29-1 with TRBJ2-5; D is uncertain. Trimming removed 3 bases from V and 10 bases from J, with 9 bases in between. The germline V gene encodes CDR1 SQVTM and CDR2 ANQGSEA. This CDR3 is 10 amino acids long. CDR3 DNA: TGCAGCGTTGAGACCGGAATCCAGTACTTC. This encodes CSVETGIQYF.